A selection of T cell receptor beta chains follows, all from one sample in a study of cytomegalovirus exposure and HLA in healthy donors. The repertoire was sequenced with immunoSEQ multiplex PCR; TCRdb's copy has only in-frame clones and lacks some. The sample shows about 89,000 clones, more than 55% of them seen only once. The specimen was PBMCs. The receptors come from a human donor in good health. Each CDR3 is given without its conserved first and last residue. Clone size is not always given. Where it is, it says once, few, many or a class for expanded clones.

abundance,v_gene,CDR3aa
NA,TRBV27,ASSLSPSMLAGGHTGELF
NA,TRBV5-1,ASSLAGGVSTDTQY
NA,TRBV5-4,ASSSLGEGNTEAF
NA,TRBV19,ASSIRAAGDHEQY
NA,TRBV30,AWSVVYAGVFRGYT
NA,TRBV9,ASGPSGTYEQY
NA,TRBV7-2,ASSLSFRSAEETQY
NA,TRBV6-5,ASSYSGGFGDTQY
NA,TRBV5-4,ASSPGQGRGTEAF
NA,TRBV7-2,ASSRDRNTEAF
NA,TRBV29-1,SVEGQVYEQF
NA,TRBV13,ASSLDRGAYGYT
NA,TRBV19,ASSSRTSGRPSTDTQY
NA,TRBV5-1,ASSSDSTEAF
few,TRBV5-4,ASSLTGPYGYT
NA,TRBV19,ASSIPPVYGYT
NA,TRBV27,ASSSTLQRAKNIQY
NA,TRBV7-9,ASSPRGRTEQY
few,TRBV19,ASSIDRGSYNEQF
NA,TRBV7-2,ASSLASHPTAGELF
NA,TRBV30,AFSPRDRDTEAF
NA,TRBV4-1,ASSLTGIEAYGYT
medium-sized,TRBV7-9,ASSGTSGDPSYNEQF
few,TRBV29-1,SVGWQNTEAF
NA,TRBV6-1,ASRFLGGPGELF
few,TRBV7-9,ASSAREGAEVDTQY
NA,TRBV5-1,ASSNDRGSDTQY
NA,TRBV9,ASSGQGKHYGYT
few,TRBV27,ASSYKSDTYEQY
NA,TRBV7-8,ASSLKGGTVQETQY
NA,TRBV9,ASSVGQLDYGYT
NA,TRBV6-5,ASSYSGGPSSYEQY
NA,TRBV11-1,ASSSREGQETQY
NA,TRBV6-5,ASSSETGGGTGELF
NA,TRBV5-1,ASSPLRTDTQY
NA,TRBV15,ATSRGDRRSQPQH
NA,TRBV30,AWSVFYRNGEGYT
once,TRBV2,ASHEASLNTEAF
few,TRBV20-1,SAERGGAQH
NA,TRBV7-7,ASSRRVNTEAF
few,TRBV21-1,ASSEHFQGCSYEQY
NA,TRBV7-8,ASSFSREGVGRNSPLH
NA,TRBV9,ASSAPGVRVGYT
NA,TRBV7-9,ASSLVAWDTIY
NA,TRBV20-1,SALSGETQY